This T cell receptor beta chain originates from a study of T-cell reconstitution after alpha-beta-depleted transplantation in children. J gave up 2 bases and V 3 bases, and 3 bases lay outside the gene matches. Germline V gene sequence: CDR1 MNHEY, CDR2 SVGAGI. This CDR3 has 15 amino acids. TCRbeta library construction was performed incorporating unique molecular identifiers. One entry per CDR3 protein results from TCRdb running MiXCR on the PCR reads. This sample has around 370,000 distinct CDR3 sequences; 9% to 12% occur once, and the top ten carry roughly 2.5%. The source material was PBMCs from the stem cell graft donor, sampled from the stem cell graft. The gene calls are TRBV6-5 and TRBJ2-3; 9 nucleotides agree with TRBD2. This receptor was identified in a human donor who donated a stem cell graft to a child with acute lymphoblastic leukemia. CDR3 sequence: CASSYRLAATDTQYF. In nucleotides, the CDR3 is TGTGCCAGCAGTTATAGACTAGCGGCCACAGATACGCAGTATTTT.